The subject of this entry is one T cell receptor (beta chain). Its cognate antigen is unknown. The data are from a study of T cells in localized non-small cell lung cancer. Findings and limits, study-wide: Longer overall survival was associated with a higher density of T cells in the blood. Uninvolved adjacent lung showed higher T cell clonality than tumor. In adjacent lung, a median roughly 58 of the top 100 tumor clones were found. Sequence data derive from only one tumor region, so heterogeneity remains possible.

Some clones are missing from TCRdb's copy, which holds only in-frame ones; the method was immunoSEQ multiplex PCR. The sample gives nearly 25,000 clones, roughly 90% of which show up once; roughly 15% is in the top ten. The receptor was derived from a man between 35 and 75 years old with stage III squamous cell lung carcinoma. Sequenced here: peripheral blood, sampled before any cancer treatment.

The CDR3 here is CAISEGSGGGTDTQYF. The CDR3 bases are TGTGCCATCAGTGAAGGTAGCGGGGGAGGCACAGATACGCAGTATTTT. This chain joins TRBV10-3 and TRBJ2-3, with 9 bases lining up with TRBD2. Per the germline V gene, CDR1 is ENHRY and CDR2 is SYGVKD. This CDR3 region has 16 residues. The J segment lost 1 base and the V segment lost 3 bases, leaving 5 bases of the junction unmatched.